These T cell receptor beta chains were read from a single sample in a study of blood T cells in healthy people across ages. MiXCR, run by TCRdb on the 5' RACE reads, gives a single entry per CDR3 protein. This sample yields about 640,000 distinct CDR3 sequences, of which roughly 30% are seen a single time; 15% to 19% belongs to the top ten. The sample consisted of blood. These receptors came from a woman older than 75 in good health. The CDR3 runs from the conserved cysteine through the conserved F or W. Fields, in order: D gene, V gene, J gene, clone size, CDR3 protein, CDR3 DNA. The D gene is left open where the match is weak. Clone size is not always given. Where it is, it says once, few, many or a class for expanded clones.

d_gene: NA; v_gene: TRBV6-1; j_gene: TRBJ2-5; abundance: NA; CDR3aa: CASRPPRGQLSCEQYF; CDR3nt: TGTGCCAGCAGGCCCCCGAGGGGCCAACTCTCCTGTGAGCAGTACTTC
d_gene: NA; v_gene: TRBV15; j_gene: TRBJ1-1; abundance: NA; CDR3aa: CATSRDRVGETEAFF; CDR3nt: TGTGCCACCAGCAGAGATCGGGTAGGGGAGACTGAAGCTTTCTTT
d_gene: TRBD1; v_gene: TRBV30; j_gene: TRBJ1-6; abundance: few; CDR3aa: CAWNLDPGQNSPLHF; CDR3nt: TGTGCCTGGAACCTCGATCCGGGACAGAATTCACCCCTCCACTTT
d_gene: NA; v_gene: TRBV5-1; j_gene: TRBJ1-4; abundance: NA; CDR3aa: CASSPKDPGTEKLFF; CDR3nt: TGCGCCAGCAGCCCGAAGGACCCTGGCACGGAAAAACTGTTTTTT
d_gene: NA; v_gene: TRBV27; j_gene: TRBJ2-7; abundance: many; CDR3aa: CASRPQGSYEQYF; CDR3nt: TGTGCCAGCAGGCCCCAGGGATCCTACGAGCAGTACTTC
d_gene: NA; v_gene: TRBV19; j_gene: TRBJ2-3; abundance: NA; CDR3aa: CASSTVDTQYF; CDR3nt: TGTGCCAGTAGTACTGTAGATACGCAGTATTTT
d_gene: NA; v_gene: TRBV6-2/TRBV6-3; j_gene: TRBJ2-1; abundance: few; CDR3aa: CASSYSGAGGYNEQFF; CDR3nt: TGTGCCAGCAGTTACTCTGGGGCAGGCGGGTACAATGAGCAGTTCTTC
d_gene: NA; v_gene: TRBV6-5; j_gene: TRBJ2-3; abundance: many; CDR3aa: CASSYLGSTDTQYF; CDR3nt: TGTGCCAGTAGTTACCTGGGGAGCACAGATACGCAGTATTTT
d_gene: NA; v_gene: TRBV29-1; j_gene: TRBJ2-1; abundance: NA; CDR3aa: CSGGNDYNEQFF; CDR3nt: TGCAGCGGAGGGAACGACTACAATGAGCAGTTCTTC
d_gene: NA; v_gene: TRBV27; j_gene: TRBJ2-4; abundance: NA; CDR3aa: CASSYPGRYNEQYF; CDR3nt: TGTGCCAGCAGTTATCCCGGGAGATACAATGAGCAGTACTTC
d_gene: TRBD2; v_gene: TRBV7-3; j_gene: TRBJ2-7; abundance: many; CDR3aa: CASSLAGGESYEQYF; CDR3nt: TGTGCCAGCAGCCTGGCGGGGGGGGAATCCTACGAGCAGTACTTC
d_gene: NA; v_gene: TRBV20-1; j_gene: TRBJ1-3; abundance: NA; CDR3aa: CSASREADSGNTIYF; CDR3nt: TGCAGTGCTTCCAGGGAGGCCGACTCTGGAAACACCATATATTTT
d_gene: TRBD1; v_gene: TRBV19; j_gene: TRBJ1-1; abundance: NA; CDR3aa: CASSPPTGAERKAFF; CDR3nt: TGTGCCAGTAGTCCCCCGACAGGGGCAGAAAGAAAAGCTTTCTTT
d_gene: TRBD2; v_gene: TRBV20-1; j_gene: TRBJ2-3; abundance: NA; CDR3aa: CSAGRTSGRPDTQYF; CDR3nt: TGCAGTGCTGGAAGGACTAGCGGGAGGCCAGATACGCAGTATTTT
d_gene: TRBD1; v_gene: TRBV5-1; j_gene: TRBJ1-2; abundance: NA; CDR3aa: CASSPGQPTLEYGYTF; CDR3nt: TGCGCCAGCAGTCCGGGACAGCCAACTTTAGAGTATGGCTACACCTTC
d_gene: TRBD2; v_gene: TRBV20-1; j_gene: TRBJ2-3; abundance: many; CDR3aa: CSVPGLVTDTQYF; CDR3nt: TGCAGTGTGCCGGGACTAGTCACAGATACGCAGTATTTT
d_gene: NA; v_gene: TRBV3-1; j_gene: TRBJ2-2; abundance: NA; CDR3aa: CASSQGSENTGELFF; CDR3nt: TGTGCCAGCAGCCAAGGTTCAGAAAACACCGGGGAGCTGTTTTTT
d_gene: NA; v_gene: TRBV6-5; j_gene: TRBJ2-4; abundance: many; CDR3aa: CASTQGGGGSKNIQYF; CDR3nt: TGTGCCAGCACCCAAGGGGGCGGGGGGTCCAAAAACATTCAGTACTTC
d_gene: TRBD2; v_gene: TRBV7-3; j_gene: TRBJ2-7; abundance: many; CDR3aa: CASSPTGLADYEQYF; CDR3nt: TGTGCCAGCAGCCCAACGGGACTAGCCGACTACGAGCAGTACTTC
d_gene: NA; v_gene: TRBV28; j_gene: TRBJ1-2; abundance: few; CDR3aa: CASSFPLGRAGGYTF; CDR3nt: TGTGCCAGCAGTTTCCCGCTGGGGAGGGCGGGTGGCTACACCTTC
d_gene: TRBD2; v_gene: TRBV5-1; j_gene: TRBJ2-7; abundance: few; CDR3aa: CASRLAGDFYEQYF; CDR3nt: TGCGCCAGCAGGCTAGCGGGAGATTTCTACGAGCAGTACTTC
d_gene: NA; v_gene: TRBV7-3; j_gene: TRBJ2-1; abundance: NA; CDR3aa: CASSQIGAGKDGQFF; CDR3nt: TGTGCCAGCAGCCAAATTGGGGCAGGGAAGGATGGGCAGTTCTTC
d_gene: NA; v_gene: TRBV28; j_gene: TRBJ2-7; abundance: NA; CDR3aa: CASSPLGGVGYEQYF; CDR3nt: TGTGCCAGCAGTCCCCTAGGGGGAGTGGGGTACGAGCAGTACTTC
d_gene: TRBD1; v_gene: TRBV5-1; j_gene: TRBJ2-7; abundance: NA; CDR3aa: CASSLNLRTGLEQYF; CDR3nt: TGCGCCAGCAGTCTCAATCTACGGACAGGGCTCGAGCAGTACTTC
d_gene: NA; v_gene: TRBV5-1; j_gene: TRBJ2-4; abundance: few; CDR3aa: CASSPGIQEAQYF; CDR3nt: TGCGCCAGCAGCCCGGGGATCCAAGAGGCCCAGTACTTC
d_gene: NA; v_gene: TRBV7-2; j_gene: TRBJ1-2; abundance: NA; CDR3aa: CASRQFRGIYGYTF; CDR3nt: TGTGCCAGCCGTCAATTTCGGGGAATATATGGCTACACCTTC
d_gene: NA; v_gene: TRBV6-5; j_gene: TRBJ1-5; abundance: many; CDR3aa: CASSSDTFSNQPQHF; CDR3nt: TGTGCCAGCAGCTCGGACACTTTTAGCAATCAGCCCCAGCATTTT
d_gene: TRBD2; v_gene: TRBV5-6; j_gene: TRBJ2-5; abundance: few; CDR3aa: CASSPPGGPREQYF; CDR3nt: TGTGCCAGCAGCCCCCCGGGGGGGCCGAGGGAGCAGTACTTC
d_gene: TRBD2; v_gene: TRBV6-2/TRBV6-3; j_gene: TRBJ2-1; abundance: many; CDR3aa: CASSKPGLGGNEQFF; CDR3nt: TGTGCCAGCAGTAAGCCGGGACTAGGGGGCAATGAGCAGTTCTTC
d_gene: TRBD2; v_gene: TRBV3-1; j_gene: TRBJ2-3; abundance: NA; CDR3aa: CASSQGTSGKDTQYF; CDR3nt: TGTGCCAGCAGCCAAGGGACTAGCGGGAAAGATACGCAGTATTTT
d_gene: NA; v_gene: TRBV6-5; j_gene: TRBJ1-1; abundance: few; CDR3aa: CASRSLRTVNTEAFF; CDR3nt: TGTGCCAGCAGATCTCTTAGGACAGTGAACACTGAAGCTTTCTTT
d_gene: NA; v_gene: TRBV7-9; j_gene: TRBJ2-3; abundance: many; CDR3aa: CASSNTGVGTQYF; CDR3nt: TGTGCCAGCAGCAACACGGGTGTCGGTACGCAGTATTTT
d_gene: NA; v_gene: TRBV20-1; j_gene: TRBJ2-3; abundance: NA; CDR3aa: CSAPRLGADTQYF; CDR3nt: TGCAGTGCTCCTCGATTGGGGGCAGATACGCAGTATTTT
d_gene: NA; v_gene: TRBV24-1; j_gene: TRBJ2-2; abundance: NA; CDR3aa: CATRWTEELFF; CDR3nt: TGTGCCACCAGATGGACGGAGGAGCTGTTTTTT
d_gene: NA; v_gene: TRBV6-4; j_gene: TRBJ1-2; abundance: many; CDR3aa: CASSASSEIHYGYTF; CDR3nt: TGTGCCAGCAGTGCTTCATCAGAGATTCACTATGGCTACACCTTC
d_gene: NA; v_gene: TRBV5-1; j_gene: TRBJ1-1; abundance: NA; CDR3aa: CASSGDTHTEAFF; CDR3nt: TGCGCCAGCAGCGGGGACACCCACACTGAAGCTTTCTTT
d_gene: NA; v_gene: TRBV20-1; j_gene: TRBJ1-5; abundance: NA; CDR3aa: CSAEQGGNQPQHF; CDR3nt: TGCAGTGCTGAACAGGGTGGGAATCAGCCCCAGCATTTT
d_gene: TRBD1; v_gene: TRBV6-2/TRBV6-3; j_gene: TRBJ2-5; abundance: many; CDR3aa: CASSTGTEYQETQYF; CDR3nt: TGTGCCAGCAGTACCGGGACAGAGTACCAAGAGACCCAGTACTTC
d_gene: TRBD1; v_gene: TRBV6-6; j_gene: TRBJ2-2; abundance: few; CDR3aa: CASSQSGTGGTGELFF; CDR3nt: TGTGCCAGCAGCCAATCCGGGACAGGGGGCACCGGGGAGCTGTTTTTT
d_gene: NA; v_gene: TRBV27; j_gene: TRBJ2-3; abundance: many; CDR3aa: CASSLTADTQYF; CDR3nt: TGTGCCAGCAGTTTGACAGCAGATACGCAGTATTTT
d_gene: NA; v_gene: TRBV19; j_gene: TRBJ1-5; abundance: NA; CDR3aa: CASSPTRDGGQPQHF; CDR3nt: TGTGCCAGTAGCCCGACCCGGGACGGTGGCCAGCCCCAGCATTTT
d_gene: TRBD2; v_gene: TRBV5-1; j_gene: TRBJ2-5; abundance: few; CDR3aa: CASSLAIGTSGGREQYF; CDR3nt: TGCGCCAGCAGCTTGGCAATAGGGACTAGCGGGGGAAGGGAGCAGTACTTC
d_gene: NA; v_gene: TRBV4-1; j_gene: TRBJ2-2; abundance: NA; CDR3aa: CASSPSSAALELFF; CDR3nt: TGCGCCAGCAGCCCTTCTAGCGCCGCGCTGGAGCTGTTTTTT
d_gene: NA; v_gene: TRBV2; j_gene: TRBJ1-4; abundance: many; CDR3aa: CASSARGTTNEKLFF; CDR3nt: TGTGCCAGCAGTGCGCGAGGGACTACTAATGAAAAACTGTTTTTT
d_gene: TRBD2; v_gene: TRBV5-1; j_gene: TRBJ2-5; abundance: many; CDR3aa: CASSLLAGGNQETQYF; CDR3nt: TGCGCCAGCAGCCTACTAGCGGGGGGTAACCAAGAGACCCAGTACTTC
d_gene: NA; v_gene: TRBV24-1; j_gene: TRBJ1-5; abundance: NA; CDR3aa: CATSDSRVANQPQHF; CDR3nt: TGTGCCACCAGTGATTCCAGGGTGGCCAATCAGCCCCAGCATTTT
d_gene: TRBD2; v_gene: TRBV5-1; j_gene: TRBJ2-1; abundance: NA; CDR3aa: CASSLDGTSGKNEQFF; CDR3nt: TGCGCCAGCAGCTTGGATGGGACTAGCGGGAAGAATGAGCAGTTCTTC
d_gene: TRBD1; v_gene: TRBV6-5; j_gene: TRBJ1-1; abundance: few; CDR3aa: CASSSGQAHREAFF; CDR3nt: TGTGCCAGCAGTTCCGGACAGGCCCACCGGGAAGCTTTCTTT
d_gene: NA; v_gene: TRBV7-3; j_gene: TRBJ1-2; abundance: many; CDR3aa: CASSDEGGRLGYGYTF; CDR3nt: TGTGCCAGCAGCGACGAGGGGGGAAGGCTGGGGTATGGCTACACCTTC
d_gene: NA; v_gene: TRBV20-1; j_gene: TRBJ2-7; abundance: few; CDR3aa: CSARRRTVDNEQYF; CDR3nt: TGCAGTGCTAGACGTAGGACAGTGGACAATGAGCAGTACTTC
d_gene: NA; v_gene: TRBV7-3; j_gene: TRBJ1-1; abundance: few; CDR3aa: CASSSDGLNTEAFF; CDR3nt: TGTGCCAGCAGCTCGGACGGATTGAACACTGAAGCTTTCTTT
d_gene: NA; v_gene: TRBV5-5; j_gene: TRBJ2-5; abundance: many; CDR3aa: CASSPRWSRAGETQYF; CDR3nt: TGTGCCAGCAGCCCCCGATGGTCCAGGGCCGGAGAGACCCAGTACTTC
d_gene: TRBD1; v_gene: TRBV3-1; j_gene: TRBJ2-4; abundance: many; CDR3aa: CASSRPGQKNIQYF; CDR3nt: TGTGCCAGCAGCCGCCCGGGACAGAAAAACATTCAGTACTTC
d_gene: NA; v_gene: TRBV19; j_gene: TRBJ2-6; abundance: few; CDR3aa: CASKLSGANVLTF; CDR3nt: TGTGCCAGTAAGCTCTCTGGGGCCAACGTCCTGACTTTC
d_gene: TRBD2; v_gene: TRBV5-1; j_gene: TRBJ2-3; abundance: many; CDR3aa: CASTLGTSGFTDTQYF; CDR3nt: TGCGCCAGCACGCTAGGGACTAGCGGATTCACAGATACGCAGTATTTT
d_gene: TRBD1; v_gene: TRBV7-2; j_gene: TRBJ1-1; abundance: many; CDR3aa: CASTRQGISFTEAFF; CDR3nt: TGTGCCAGCACCCGACAGGGGATCTCTTTCACTGAAGCTTTCTTT
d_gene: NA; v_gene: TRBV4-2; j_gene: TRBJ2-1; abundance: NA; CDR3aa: CASSQDGGGPYNEQFF; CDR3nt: TGTGCCAGCAGCCAAGATGGGGGGGGCCCCTACAATGAGCAGTTCTTC